The 30 T cell receptor beta chains reported below all come from one sample, sequenced in a study of blood T cell repertoires in COVID-19. Only in-frame clones appear in the TCRdb table, and some are missing; sequencing was by immunoSEQ multiplex PCR. The sample has roughly 130,000 clones, approximately 88% seen once. The specimen sequenced was peripheral blood. These receptors originate from a man between 60 and 70 years old with active or convalescent COVID-19.

The chain carries TRBV19 and TRBJ2-7, with D unresolved. Germline lookup yields CDR1 LNHDA and CDR2 SQIVND (reference sequence). V shed 0 bases and J shed 7 bases, with 10 bases lying between them. The CDR3 covers 13 residues. For the CDR3, the DNA is TGTGCCAGTAGTATAGATCATAGGCGGGAGCAGTACTTC. It translates to CASSIDHRREQYF.

The genes are TRBV29-1 and TRBJ2-3, with TRBD1 as a possible D gene (7 bases). Germline V CDR1 and CDR2: SQVTM, ANQGSEA. Between the trimmed V and J ends, which lost 7 bases and 5 bases, there was a span of 13 bases. The CDR3 covers 12 residues. CDR3 nucleotides: TGCAGCGGGGGGGCAGGGGGAGATACGCAGTATTTT. Translated: CSGGAGGDTQYF.

The chain joins TRBV6-6 to TRBJ2-1; 9 bases fit TRBD2. The CDR3 sequence is 15 residues long. V shed 2 bases, J shed 7 bases, and the junction held 6 bases outside the gene matches. The germline V gene has CDR1 MNHNY and CDR2 SVGAGI (reference sequence). The CDR3 loop reads CASSYVAGVRNEQFF. The CDR3, as DNA: TGTGCCAGCAGTTACGTAGCGGGAGTTCGGAATGAGCAGTTCTTC.

The rearrangement joins TRBV18 to TRBJ1-5; D is unresolved. Germline assignment: CDR1 KGHSH and CDR2 LQKENI. This CDR3 has 13 amino acids. Trimming cost V 2 bases and J 3 bases, with 5 bases left between them. The DNA for the CDR3 is TGTGCCAGCTCACCAGCTAACAATCAGCCCCAGCATTTT. It translates to CASSPANNQPQHF.

The rearrangement joins TRBV19 to TRBJ2-2; TRBD1 might be the D (5 bases). The V end was cut by 3 bases, the J end by 1 base, with 6 bases between. This CDR3 is 14 amino acids long. In germline, CDR1 is LNHDA, CDR2 SQIVND (reference sequence). CDR3 sequence reads: CASSMTENTGELFF. The CDR3 nucleotides are TGTGCCAGTAGTATGACAGAGAACACCGGGGAGCTGTTTTTT.

This clone is a singleton in its sample. This chain uses TRBV20-1 with TRBJ1-5; no clear D gene. The V gene lost 4 bases and the J gene lost 0 bases, with 13 bases spanning the gap. This CDR3 region has 15 residues. Germline V gene lookup returns CDR1 DFQATT and CDR2 SNEGSKA (reference sequence). The CDR3 spells CSATEWRASNQPQHF. CDR3 DNA: TGCAGTGCTACTGAATGGAGGGCTAGCAATCAGCCCCAGCATTTT.

This rearrangement joins TRBV6-2 or TRBV6-3 to TRBJ1-5, with 7 bases lining up with TRBD1. J gave up 2 bases and V 3 bases, and 13 bases lay outside the gene matches. This CDR3 region has 18 residues. CDR1 is MNHEY, CDR2 SVGEGT, per germline. This CDR3 reads CASSYLAKGARGNQPQHF. CDR3 coding DNA: TGTGCCAGCAGTTATCTGGCTAAGGGGGCGCGCGGCAATCAGCCCCAGCATTTT.

This rearrangement joins TRBV5-1 to TRBJ2-5, with TRBD1 as a possible D gene (5 bases). Per germline, CDR1 SGHRS and CDR2 YFSETQ. This CDR3 comprises 15 residues. V lost 0 bases and J 5 bases, leaving 14 bases between the germline ends. CDR3 nucleotide sequence: TGCGCCAGCAGCTTGGTGGCAGGGCCAGGCGAGACCCAGTACTTC. This gives the protein CASSLVAGPGETQYF.

The rearrangement uses TRBV30 and TRBJ2-7; 7 bases line up with TRBD2. CDR1 GTSNPN and CDR2 SVGIG come from the germline V gene (reference sequence). V shed 2 bases, J shed 0 bases, and the junction held 4 bases outside the gene matches. The CDR3 is 14 amino acids. CDR3 nucleotide sequence: TGTGCCTGGAGTTTCAGCGGGACCTCCTACGAGCAGTACTTC. Amino acids: CAWSFSGTSYEQYF.

This rearrangement joins TRBV19 to TRBJ1-5, with 8 bases fitting TRBD1. V was clipped by 4 bases and J by 1 base; unmatched bases: 6. The CDR3 sequence is 16 residues long. Germline V gene lookup returns CDR1 LNHDA and CDR2 SQIVND (reference sequence). CDR3 sequence reads: CASSTTGVGSNQPQHF. Written as DNA, the CDR3 is TGTGCCAGTAGTACGACAGGGGTCGGAAGCAATCAGCCCCAGCATTTT.

J is TRBJ1-1 and V is TRBV7-2; 9 bases are a match to TRBD1. Germline assignment: CDR1 SGHTA and CDR2 FQGNSA. The trim removed 2 bases at V and 4 bases at J, leaving 11 bases unmatched. The CDR3 has 17 residues. The CDR3 loop reads CASSLYPPRQGGTEAFF. The CDR3, as DNA: TGTGCCAGCAGCTTATACCCCCCGCGACAGGGGGGCACTGAAGCTTTCTTT. Full variable domain (remainder filled in from reference TRBV7-2 and TRBJ1-1): GAGVSQSPSNKVTEKGKDVELRCDPISGHTALYWYRQSLGQGLEFLIYFQGNSAPDKSGLPSDRFSAERTGGSVSTLTIQRTQQEDSAVYLCASSLYPPRQGGTEAFFGQGTRLTVV.

The genes are TRBV9 and TRBJ1-6, with TRBD1 as a possible D gene (5 bases). Looked up from germline, CDR1 is SGDLS and CDR2 is YYNGEE. The CDR3 extends over 14 amino acids. V lost 1 base and J lost 9, with 11 bases in between. CDR3: CASSVSGSGSPLHF. The CDR3 nucleotides are TGTGCCAGCAGCGTATCAGGGTCCGGTTCACCCCTCCACTTT.

This chain links TRBV5-6 with TRBJ2-2; D ambiguous. Germline V CDR1 and CDR2: SGHDT, YYEEEE. The CDR3 runs 12 residues. V was clipped by 4 bases and J by 6 bases, with 7 bases between them. As DNA, the CDR3 is TGTGCCAGCAGCCTCGGGTCCGGGGAGCTGTTTTTT. Amino acid sequence: CASSLGSGELFF.

This clone was seen a single time. The CDR3 region is CASSTGALYNSPLHF. Written as DNA, the CDR3 is TGTGCCAGCAGTACAGGTGCCCTATATAATTCACCCCTCCACTTT. The J gene is TRBJ1-6, the V gene TRBV28, with D tentatively TRBD1 (5 bases). The CDR3 has 15 amino acids. Germline V CDR1 and CDR2: MDHEN, SYDVKM. V was trimmed by 5 bases and J by 4 bases, leaving 12 bases between them.

This chain links TRBV9 with TRBJ2-3; D possibly corresponds to TRBD1 (6 bases). The germline V and J ends were trimmed by 4 bases and 2 bases, with 14 bases remaining between them. The CDR3 is 15 amino acids. Germline-derived CDR1 and CDR2 are SGDLS and YYNGEE. In DNA form, the CDR3 reads TGTGCCAGCAGCCCCCAAGGGGGAACCACAGATACGCAGTATTTT. Translated: CASSPQGGTTDTQYF.

This chain uses TRBV19 with TRBJ2-5; TRBD1 matches at 7 bases. Germline CDR1 reads LNHDA; CDR2 reads SQIVND (reference sequence). V shed 4 bases, J shed 5 bases, and the junction held 10 bases outside the gene matches. The CDR3 totals 15 residues. The CDR3 nucleotides are TGTGCCAGTAGTAAGAGGACAGGCTCGTGGGAGACCCAGTACTTC. Its translation is CASSKRTGSWETQYF.

Ten or more counts support this clone. Additional DNA sequences in this sample encode the identical CDR3. The chain recombines TRBV3-1 (or the pseudogene TRBV3-2) with TRBJ2-1, with 11 nucleotides matching TRBD2. V lost 4 bases to trimming and J lost 4 bases; unmatched junction nucleotides: 3. The germline V gene has CDR1 LGHDT and CDR2 YNNKEL (reference sequence). CDR3 size: 15 residues. The CDR3 bases are TGTGCCAGCAGCCTAGGGACTAGCGGATACAATGAGCAGTTCTTC. This codes for CASSLGTSGYNEQFF.

The chain has TRBV19 and TRBJ2-1; TRBD2 agrees at 14 bases. The V gene end was trimmed by 3 bases and the J gene end by 7 bases; junction bases not matched to a gene: 8. The CDR3 totals 17 residues. The germline gives CDR1 LNHDA, CDR2 SQIVND (reference sequence). Here the CDR3 DNA reads TGTGCCAGTAGTATCTCCCTGACTAGCGGGAGGGGAAATGAGCAGTTCTTC. It translates to CASSISLTSGRGNEQFF.

CDR3 sequence (DNA): TGTGCCAGCAGTTTATCCACGGGGAACTACGAGCAGTACTTC. Protein: CASSLSTGNYEQYF. This sequence joins TRBV28 and TRBJ2-7; possible D gene TRBD2, 5 bases. V was shortened by 1 base and J by 3 bases, with 10 bases between the two germline ends. CDR3 length: 14 residues. CDR1 MDHEN and CDR2 SYDVKM come from the germline V gene.

The J gene is TRBJ1-2, the V gene TRBV10-2; perhaps TRBD1 as D (6 bases). The CDR3 length is 16 residues. The germline V gene has CDR1 WSHSY and CDR2 SAAADI. V was shortened by 3 bases and J by 7 bases, with 21 bases between the two germline ends. In DNA form, the CDR3 reads TGCGCCAGCAGTGACGGGGGGCAGGGGCTCCTCCGTGGCTACACCTTC. Translating it yields CASSDGGQGLLRGYTF.

The genes are TRBV7-9 and TRBJ2-7, with D possibly matching TRBD1 (5 bases). V was clipped by 1 base and J by 2 bases, with 6 bases between them. The V gene's germline CDR1 is SEHNR and CDR2 FQNEAQ (reference sequence). This CDR3 is built from 13 residues. In DNA, the CDR3 is TGTGCCAGCAGCTTAGGACAGCCCTACGAGCAGTACTTC. It encodes CASSLGQPYEQYF.

The V gene is TRBV9, the J gene TRBJ2-3, with TRBD2 matching 9 bases. The ends lost 0 bases at V and 0 bases at J; junction bases unmatched: 2. This CDR3 is 16 amino acids long. CDR1 and CDR2 (germline): SGDLS, YYNGEE. DNA of the CDR3: TGTGCCAGCAGCGTAGGGACTAGCGAGAGCACAGATACGCAGTATTTT. Residues: CASSVGTSESTDTQYF.

This rearrangement joins TRBV7-8 to TRBJ1-2; the D gene is possibly TRBD1 (5 bases). Germline CDR1 and CDR2: SGHVS and FQNEAQ. This CDR3 is built from 15 residues. Trimming pared 2 bases from V and 5 bases from J, leaving 15 bases between. CDR3: CASSLQGLGHYGYTF. The CDR3 DNA follows: TGTGCCAGCAGCTTACAGGGACTTGGACATTATGGCTACACCTTC.

This chain joins TRBV4-1 and TRBJ1-5; TRBD1 is a possible D gene (6 bases). The CDR3 is made up of 15 amino acids. V lost 0 bases and J 6 bases, leaving 12 bases between the germline ends. Germline CDR1 MGHRA, CDR2 YSYEKL. This CDR3 reads CASSQELTGSQPQHF. The CDR3 DNA follows: TGCGCCAGCAGCCAAGAGCTAACAGGGAGTCAGCCCCAGCATTTT.

CDR3 sequence reads: CASSPRLGRYNEQFF. The CDR3, as DNA: TGTGCCAGCTCACCAAGACTCGGAAGATACAATGAGCAGTTCTTC. This chain uses TRBV18 with TRBJ2-1, with D uncertain. This CDR3 has 15 residues. The germline V gene has CDR1 KGHSH and CDR2 LQKENI. With 2 bases removed from V and 4 bases from J, the gap between germline ends came to 12 bases.

This clone was recorded a few times. The chain recombines TRBV19 with TRBJ1-3; the D gene is possibly TRBD1 (6 bases). CDR1 and CDR2 from the germline V gene are LNHDA and SQIVND (reference sequence). The CDR3 covers 15 residues. V lost 4 bases and J lost 0, with 10 bases in between. In DNA, the CDR3 is TGTGCCAGTAGTACCGACAGGAGCTCTGGAAACACCATATATTTT. As protein: CASSTDRSSGNTIYF.

The chain couples TRBV2 to TRBJ2-3; a possible D gene is TRBD2 (6 bases). CDR3 size: 15 residues. Germline CDR1 SNHLY, CDR2 FYNNEI. Trimming shortened V by 4 bases and J by 3 bases, and 14 bases separated the two germline ends. The chain's CDR3 is CASSVGGVRTDTQYF. DNA of the CDR3: TGTGCCAGCAGTGTGGGCGGGGTAAGGACAGATACGCAGTATTTT.

The chain links TRBV7-9 to TRBJ1-1; a possible D gene is TRBD1 (5 bases). This CDR3 is built from 14 residues. The germline V and J ends were trimmed by 5 bases and 5 bases, with 15 bases remaining between them. Germline CDR1 is SEHNR and CDR2 is FQNEAQ (reference sequence). CDR3 residues: CASSPTSGVTEAFF. The CDR3 DNA follows: TGTGCCAGCAGCCCCACATCGGGGGTTACTGAAGCTTTCTTT.

CDR3 in amino acids: CASSATGGTDTQYF. The CDR3 DNA reads as TGTGCCAGCAGTGCGACAGGGGGCACAGATACGCAGTATTTT. The chain uses TRBV2 and TRBJ2-3; 8 nucleotides match TRBD1. V shed 4 bases, J shed 1 base, and the junction held 1 base outside the gene matches. Germline CDR1 and CDR2: SNHLY and FYNNEI. This CDR3 contains 14 residues. Using reference TRBV2 and TRBJ2-3 for the parts outside the CDR3, the full variable domain is EPEVTQTPSHQVTQMGQEVILRCVPISNHLYFYWYRQILGQKVEFLVSFYNNEISEKSEIFDDQFSVERPDGSNFTLKIRSTKLEDSAMYFCASSATGGTDTQYFGPGTRLTVL.

This sequence joins TRBV7-9 and TRBJ1-1, with TRBD1 matching over 7 bases. Per the germline V gene, CDR1 is SEHNR and CDR2 is FQNEAQ (reference sequence). This CDR3 is built from 14 residues. V lost 2 bases and J lost 6; bases outside the gene matches: 6. The CDR3 coding sequence is TGTGCCAGCAGCTTACCAACAGGGGAGGCTGAAGCTTTCTTT. Translating gives CASSLPTGEAEAFF.